These 20 T cell receptor beta chains were sequenced from one sample in a study of T cell responses to AZD1222 COVID-19 vaccine. This table comes from immunoSEQ multiplex PCR, and its TCRdb copy is limited to in-frame clones, with some not included. Here the sample spans approximately 110,000 clones, roughly 90% being singletons. Material: peripheral blood, obtained on day 0 of AZD1222 vaccination. These receptors came from an adult in good health.

The chain combines TRBV6-5 with TRBJ2-7; TRBD2 matches 7 bases. Trimming at V came to 4 bases and at J to 4 bases, leaving 7 bases not matched to a gene. The CDR3 is made up of 14 amino acids. CDR1 MNHEY and CDR2 SVGAGI come from the germline V gene. The CDR3 sequence: CASSSPWGGYEQYF. CDR3 in DNA: TGTGCCAGCAGTTCCCCTTGGGGGGGGTACGAGCAGTACTTC.

The chain couples TRBV3-1 (or the pseudogene TRBV3-2) to TRBJ2-7; D is unresolved. The CDR3 length is 15 residues. V was clipped by 0 bases and J by 2 bases, with 11 bases between them. The germline CDR1 and CDR2 sequences are LGHDT and YNNKEL (reference sequence). The CDR3 bases are TGTGCCAGCAGCCAAGAGTTTCAGACCACCTACGAGCAGTACTTC. It translates to CASSQEFQTTYEQYF.

The rearrangement links TRBV4-3 to TRBJ1-1, with D possibly TRBD1 on 5 matching bases. The V and J ends lost 4 bases and 0 bases respectively, with 12 bases between them. The CDR3 is 15 residues long. The germline CDR1 and CDR2 sequences are LGHNA and YSLEER. The CDR3 coding sequence is TGCGCCAGCAGCCGGCAGACAGTTATGAACACTGAAGCTTTCTTT. This gives the protein CASSRQTVMNTEAFF.

CDR3: CASSYSGIGARGPRGTQYF. CDR3 sequence (DNA): TGTGCCAGCAGTTACTCGGGAATAGGGGCGCGGGGGCCTAGGGGCACGCAGTATTTT. The V and J genes are TRBV6-2 or TRBV6-3 and TRBJ2-3; D possibly corresponds to TRBD2 (7 bases). V was trimmed by 0 bases and J by 9 bases, leaving 28 bases between them. The CDR3 covers 19 residues. The germline V gene has CDR1 MNHEY and CDR2 SVGEGT.

This chain joins TRBV5-1 and TRBJ1-2; possibly TRBD1 for D (5 bases). The germline V and J ends were trimmed by 5 bases and 1 base, with 18 bases remaining between them. This CDR3 contains 16 residues. Germline CDR1 SGHRS, CDR2 YFSETQ. The CDR3 protein is CASSRAGQDINYGYTF. The CDR3 nucleotides are TGCGCCAGCAGTCGGGCAGGACAAGATATTAACTATGGCTACACCTTC.

In nucleotides, the CDR3 is TGTGCCAGCAGTCCTATCAGGGGCGCTTCGACCGGGGAGCTGTTTTTT. It codes for CASSPIRGASTGELFF. The chain carries TRBV2 and TRBJ2-2; a weak D match, TRBD1 (6 bases). This CDR3 contains 16 residues. Trimming shortened V by 5 bases and J by 5 bases, and 18 bases separated the two germline ends. Looked up from germline, CDR1 is SNHLY and CDR2 is FYNNEI.

The genes are TRBV27 and TRBJ2-7, with a weak D call TRBD1 (6 bases). Germline V gene sequence: CDR1 MNHEY, CDR2 SMNVEV (reference sequence). There are 13 residues in the CDR3. Trimming took off 5 bases at V and 8 bases at J, with 16 bases between the two ends. As DNA, the CDR3 is TGTGCCAGCAGTCCCAGCTTCGGGACAAAGCAGTACTTC. It codes for CASSPSFGTKQYF.

The chain couples TRBV29-1 to TRBJ2-7; 7 bases line up with TRBD1. This CDR3 region has 13 residues. V trimming: 5 bases; J trimming: 0 bases; junction bases outside the gene matches: 4. The germline gives CDR1 SQVTM, CDR2 ANQGSEA. CDR3 coding DNA: TGCAGCGTTTTGGGACAGCTCTCCTACGAGCAGTACTTC. It codes for CSVLGQLSYEQYF.

V is TRBV6-2 or TRBV6-3 and J is TRBJ1-5, with a weak D call TRBD1 (6 bases). Per the germline V gene, CDR1 is MNHEY and CDR2 is SVGEGT. The CDR3 has 16 amino acids. V lost 0 bases, J lost 9 bases, and 18 bases lay in between. As DNA, the CDR3 is TGTGCCAGCAGTTACTCGAAAACAGGGAAGGGGTTGCCCCAGCATTTT. Amino acids: CASSYSKTGKGLPQHF.

V and J are TRBV4-2 and TRBJ2-6, with 8 nucleotides matching TRBD1. CDR3 length: 17 residues. V lost 4 bases, J lost 0 bases, and 5 bases stayed unmatched. Germline V lookup: CDR1 LGHNA, CDR2 YNFKEQ. The DNA of the CDR3 is TGTGCCAGCAGCCCAGGGGGCACCCCCTCTGGGGCCAACGTCCTGACTTTC. Protein: CASSPGGTPSGANVLTF.

This chain connects TRBV6-1 to TRBJ1-5; 8 nucleotides agree with TRBD1. V shed 6 bases, J shed 6 bases, and the junction held 4 bases outside the gene matches. Per germline, CDR1 MNHNS and CDR2 SASEGT. This CDR3 comprises 13 residues. Written as DNA, the CDR3 is TGTGCCAGCAGGTGGACAGGGACTCAGCCCCAGCATTTT. Translated, it gives CASRWTGTQPQHF.

The chain links TRBV7-2 to TRBJ1-2; D is uncertain. Trimming removed 2 bases from V and 4 bases from J, with 8 bases in between. The germline V gene has CDR1 SGHTA and CDR2 FQGNSA. This CDR3 spans 13 amino acids. The CDR3 DNA is TGTGCCAGCAGCTTATCTTCCCTCTATGGCTACACCTTC. This translates into CASSLSSLYGYTF.

V gene TRBV5-6 combines with J gene TRBJ2-3, with D possibly being TRBD2 (5 bases). Germline V gene data show CDR1 as SGHDT and CDR2 as YYEEEE. This CDR3 has 14 residues. V was cut by 7 bases and J by 6 bases, with 18 bases left in between. The CDR3 region is CASGSAATGDTQYF. The CDR3 region has the DNA TGTGCCAGCGGGAGTGCCGCCACCGGGGATACGCAGTATTTT.

V gene TRBV9 combines with J gene TRBJ1-1; the D is unclear. V was shortened by 3 bases and J by 2 bases, with 14 bases between the two germline ends. The CDR3 runs to 15 residues. CDR1 is SGDLS, CDR2 YYNGEE, per germline. CDR3 in DNA: TGTGCCAGCAGCGAGAGCCCCGGCGGTAACACTGAAGCTTTCTTT. Its protein product is CASSESPGGNTEAFF.

V usage is TRBV19 and J usage is TRBJ1-2; D gene ambiguous. The CDR3 has 15 residues. CDR1 and CDR2 from the germline V gene are LNHDA and SQIVND (reference sequence). Trimming stripped 2 bases from V and 0 bases from J, with 10 bases between. The CDR3 DNA is TGTGCCAGTAGTATATTAGTTCGGACTAACTATGGCTACACCTTC. Its protein is CASSILVRTNYGYTF.

The V call is TRBV28, the J call TRBJ1-3; unclear D gene. Germline CDR1 MDHEN, CDR2 SYDVKM. The CDR3 covers 14 residues. Trimming took off 4 bases at V and 0 bases at J, with 7 bases between the two ends. The CDR3 loop is CASSYRLSGNTIYF. CDR3 in DNA: TGTGCCAGCAGTTATCGGCTCTCTGGAAACACCATATATTTT.

About this clone: Other DNA sequences in the sample encode the same CDR3. The chain is built from TRBV30 and TRBJ1-5; 8 positions match TRBD1. The V segment lost 0 bases and the J segment 5 bases; nucleotides outside the gene matches: 3. There are 14 residues in the CDR3. From germline, CDR1 is GTSNPN and CDR2 SVGIG (reference sequence). Here the CDR3 reads CAWSVGQGHQPQHF. DNA for the CDR3: TGTGCCTGGAGTGTCGGACAGGGTCATCAGCCCCAGCATTTT.

The rearrangement links TRBV9 to TRBJ1-2, with D perhaps TRBD1 (5 bases). V shed 3 bases and J shed 0 bases, with 12 bases lying between them. There are 15 residues in the CDR3. Germline values: CDR1 SGDLS, CDR2 YYNGEE. The CDR3 nucleotides read TGTGCCAGCAGCGCCGGGACCGTTACTAACTATGGCTACACCTTC. Its translation: CASSAGTVTNYGYTF. Full variable domain (remainder filled in from reference TRBV9 and TRBJ1-2): DSGVTQTPKHLITATGQRVTLRCSPRSGDLSVYWYQQSLDQGLQFLIQYYNGEERAKGNILERFSAQQFPDLHSELNLSSLELGDSALYFCASSAGTVTNYGYTFGSGTRLTVV.

The V and J genes are TRBV6-2 or TRBV6-3 and TRBJ2-7, with 12 nucleotides matching TRBD2. The CDR3 runs 15 residues. The V segment lost 6 bases and the J segment 6 bases; nucleotides outside the gene matches: 9. Germline V lookup: CDR1 MNHEY, CDR2 SVGEGT. Here the CDR3 reads CASSWASGRGSEQYF. The CDR3 coding sequence is TGTGCCAGCAGCTGGGCTAGCGGGAGGGGAAGCGAGCAGTACTTC.

V usage is TRBV7-3 and J usage is TRBJ2-3; 8 positions agree with TRBD2. Looked up from germline, CDR1 is SGHTA and CDR2 is FQGTGA. The CDR3 loop spans 17 amino acids. The trim removed 2 bases at V and 0 bases at J, leaving 7 bases unmatched. DNA for the CDR3: TGTGCCAGCAGCTTAGGTCCTAGCGGGCTTAGCACAGATACGCAGTATTTT. It is translated as CASSLGPSGLSTDTQYF.